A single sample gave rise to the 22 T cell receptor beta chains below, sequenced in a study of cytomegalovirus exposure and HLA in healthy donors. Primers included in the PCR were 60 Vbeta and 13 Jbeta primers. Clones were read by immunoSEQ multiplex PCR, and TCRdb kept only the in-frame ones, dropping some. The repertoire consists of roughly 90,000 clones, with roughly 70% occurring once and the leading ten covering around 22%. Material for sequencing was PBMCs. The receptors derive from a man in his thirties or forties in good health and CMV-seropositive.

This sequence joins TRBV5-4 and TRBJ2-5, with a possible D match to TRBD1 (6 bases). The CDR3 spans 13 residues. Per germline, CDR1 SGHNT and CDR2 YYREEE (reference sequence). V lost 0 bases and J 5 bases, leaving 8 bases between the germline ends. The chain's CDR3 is CASSLGRGETQYF. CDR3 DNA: TGTGCCAGCAGCTTGGGTAGGGGGGAGACCCAGTACTTC.

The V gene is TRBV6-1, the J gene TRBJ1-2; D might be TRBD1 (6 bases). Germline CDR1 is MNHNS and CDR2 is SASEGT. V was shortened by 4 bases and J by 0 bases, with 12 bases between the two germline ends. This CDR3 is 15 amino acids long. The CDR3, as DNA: TGTGCCAGCAGTGTTAACAGGGCCGCTAACTATGGCTACACCTTC. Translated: CASSVNRAANYGYTF.

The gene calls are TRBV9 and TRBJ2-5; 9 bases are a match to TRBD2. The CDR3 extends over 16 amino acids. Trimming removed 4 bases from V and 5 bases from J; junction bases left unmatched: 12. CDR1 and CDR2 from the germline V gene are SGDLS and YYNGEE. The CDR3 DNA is TGTGCCAGCAGCTCCCGTCCCATAAGCGGGGGGGAGACCCAGTACTTC. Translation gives CASSSRPISGGETQYF.

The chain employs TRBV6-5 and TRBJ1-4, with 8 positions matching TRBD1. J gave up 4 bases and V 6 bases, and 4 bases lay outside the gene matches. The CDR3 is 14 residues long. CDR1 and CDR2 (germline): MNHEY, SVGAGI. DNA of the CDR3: TGTGCCAGCAGGGGACAGGCCATTAATGAAAAACTGTTTTTT. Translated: CASRGQAINEKLFF.

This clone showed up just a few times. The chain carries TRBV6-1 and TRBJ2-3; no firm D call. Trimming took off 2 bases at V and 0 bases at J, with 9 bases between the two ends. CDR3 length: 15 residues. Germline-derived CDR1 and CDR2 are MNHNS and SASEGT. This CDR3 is CASSETARSTDTQYF. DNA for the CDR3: TGTGCCAGCAGTGAAACGGCTAGAAGCACAGATACGCAGTATTTT.

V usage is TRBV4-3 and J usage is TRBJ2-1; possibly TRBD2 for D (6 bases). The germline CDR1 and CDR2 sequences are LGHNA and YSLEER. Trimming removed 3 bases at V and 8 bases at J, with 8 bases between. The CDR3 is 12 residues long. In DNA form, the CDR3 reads TGCGCCAGCAGCCACCGGGAGCATGAGCAGTTCTTC. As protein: CASSHREHEQFF.

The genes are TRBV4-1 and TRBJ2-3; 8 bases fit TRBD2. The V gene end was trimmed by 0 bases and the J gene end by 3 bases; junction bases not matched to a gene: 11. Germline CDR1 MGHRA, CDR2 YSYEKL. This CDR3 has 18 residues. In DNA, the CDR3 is TGCGCCAGCAGCCAAGAGGGGGTCTTAGCGGGGTGGACAGATACGCAGTATTTT. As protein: CASSQEGVLAGWTDTQYF.

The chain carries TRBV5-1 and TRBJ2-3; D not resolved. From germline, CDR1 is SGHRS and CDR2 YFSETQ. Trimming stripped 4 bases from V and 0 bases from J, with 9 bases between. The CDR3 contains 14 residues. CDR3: CASSVLQSTDTQYF. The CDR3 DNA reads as TGCGCCAGCAGCGTACTCCAAAGCACAGATACGCAGTATTTT.

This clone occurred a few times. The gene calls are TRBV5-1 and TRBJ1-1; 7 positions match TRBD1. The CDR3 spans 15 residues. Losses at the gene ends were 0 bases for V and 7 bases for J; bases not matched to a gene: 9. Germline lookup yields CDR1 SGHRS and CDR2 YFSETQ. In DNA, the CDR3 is TGCGCCAGCAGCTTGGCCGAGGTTGGGACAGTTGAAGCTTTCTTT. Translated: CASSLAEVGTVEAFF. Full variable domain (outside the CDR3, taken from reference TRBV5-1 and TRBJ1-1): KAGVTQTPRYLIKTRGQQVTLSCSPISGHRSVSWYQQTPGQGLQFLFEYFSETQRNKGNFPGRFSGRQFSNSRSEMNVSTLELGDSALYLCASSLAEVGTVEAFFGQGTRLTVV.

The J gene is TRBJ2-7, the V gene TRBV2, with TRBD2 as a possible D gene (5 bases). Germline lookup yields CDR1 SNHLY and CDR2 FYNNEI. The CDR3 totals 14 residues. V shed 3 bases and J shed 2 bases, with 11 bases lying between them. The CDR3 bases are TGTGCCAGCAGTGATCGGGGATCTACCTACGAGCAGTACTTC. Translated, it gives CASSDRGSTYEQYF. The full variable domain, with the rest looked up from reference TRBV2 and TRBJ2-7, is EPEVTQTPSHQVTQMGQEVILRCVPISNHLYFYWYRQILGQKVEFLVSFYNNEISEKSEIFDDQFSVERPDGSNFTLKIRSTKLEDSAMYFCASSDRGSTYEQYFGPGTRLTVT.

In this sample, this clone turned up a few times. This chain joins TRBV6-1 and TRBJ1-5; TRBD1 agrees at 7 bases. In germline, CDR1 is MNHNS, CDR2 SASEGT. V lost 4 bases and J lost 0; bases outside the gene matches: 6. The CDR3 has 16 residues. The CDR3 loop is CASSGLTGYSNQPQHF. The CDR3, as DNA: TGTGCCAGCAGTGGCCTGACAGGGTATAGCAATCAGCCCCAGCATTTT.

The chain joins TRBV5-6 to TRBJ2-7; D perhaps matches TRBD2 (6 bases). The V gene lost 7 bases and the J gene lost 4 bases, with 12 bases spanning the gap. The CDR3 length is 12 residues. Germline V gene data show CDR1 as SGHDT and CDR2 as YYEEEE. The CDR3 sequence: CASGGAGYEQYF. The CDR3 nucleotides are TGTGCCAGCGGCGGGGCCGGGTACGAGCAGTACTTC.

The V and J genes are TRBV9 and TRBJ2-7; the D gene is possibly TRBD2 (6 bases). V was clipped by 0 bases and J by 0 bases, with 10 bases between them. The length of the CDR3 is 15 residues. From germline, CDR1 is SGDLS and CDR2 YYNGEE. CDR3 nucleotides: TGTGCCAGCAGCGTAGGGGGGGAACTCTCCTACGAGCAGTACTTC. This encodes CASSVGGELSYEQYF.

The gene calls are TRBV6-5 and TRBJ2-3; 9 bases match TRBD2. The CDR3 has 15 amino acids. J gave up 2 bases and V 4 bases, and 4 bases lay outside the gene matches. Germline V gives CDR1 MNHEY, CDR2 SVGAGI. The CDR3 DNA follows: TGTGCCAGCAGTTCGCTAGCGGGGACCACAGATACGCAGTATTTT. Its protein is CASSSLAGTTDTQYF.

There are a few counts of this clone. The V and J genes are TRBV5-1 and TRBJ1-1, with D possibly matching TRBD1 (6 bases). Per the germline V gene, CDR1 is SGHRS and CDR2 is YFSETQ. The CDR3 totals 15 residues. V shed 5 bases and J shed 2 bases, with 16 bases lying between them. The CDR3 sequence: CASRTKTGRNTEAFF. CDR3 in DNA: TGCGCCAGCAGAACCAAAACAGGGCGAAACACTGAAGCTTTCTTT.

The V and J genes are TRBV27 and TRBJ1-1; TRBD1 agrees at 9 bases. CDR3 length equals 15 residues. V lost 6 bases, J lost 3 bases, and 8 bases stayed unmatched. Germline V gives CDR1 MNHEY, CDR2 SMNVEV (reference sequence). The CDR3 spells CASSGTGILDTEAFF. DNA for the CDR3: TGTGCCAGCAGCGGGACAGGGATTTTGGACACTGAAGCTTTCTTT.

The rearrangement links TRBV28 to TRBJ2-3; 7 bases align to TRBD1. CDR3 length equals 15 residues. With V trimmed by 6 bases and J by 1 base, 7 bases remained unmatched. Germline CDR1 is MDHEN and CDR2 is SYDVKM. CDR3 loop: CASRPTGIGTDTQYF. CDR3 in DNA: TGTGCCAGCAGGCCGACAGGGATAGGCACAGATACGCAGTATTTT.

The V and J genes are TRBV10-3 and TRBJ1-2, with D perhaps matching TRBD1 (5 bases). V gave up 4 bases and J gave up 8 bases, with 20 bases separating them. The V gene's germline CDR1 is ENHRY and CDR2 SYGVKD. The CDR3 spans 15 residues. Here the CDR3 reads CAISAKIGRAPGYTF. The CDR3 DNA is TGTGCCATCAGTGCGAAGATAGGCAGGGCCCCCGGCTACACCTTC.

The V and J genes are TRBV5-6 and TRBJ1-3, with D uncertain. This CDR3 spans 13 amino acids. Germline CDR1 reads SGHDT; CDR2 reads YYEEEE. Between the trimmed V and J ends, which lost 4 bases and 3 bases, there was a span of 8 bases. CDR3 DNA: TGTGCCAGCAGCCTCCCCTTTGGAAACACCATATATTTT. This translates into CASSLPFGNTIYF.

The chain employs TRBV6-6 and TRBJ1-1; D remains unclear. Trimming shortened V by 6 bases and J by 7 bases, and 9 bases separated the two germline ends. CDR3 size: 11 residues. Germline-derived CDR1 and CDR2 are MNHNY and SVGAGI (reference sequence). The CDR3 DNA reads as TGTGCCAGCAGGGCAGGTGGTGAAGCTTTCTTT. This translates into CASRAGGEAFF.

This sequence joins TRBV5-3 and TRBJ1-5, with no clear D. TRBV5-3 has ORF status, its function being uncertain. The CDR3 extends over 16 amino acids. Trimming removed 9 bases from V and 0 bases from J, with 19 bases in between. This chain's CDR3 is CATPPGKLYSNQPQHF. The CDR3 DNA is TGTGCCACCCCCCCCGGGAAACTTTATAGCAATCAGCCCCAGCATTTT.

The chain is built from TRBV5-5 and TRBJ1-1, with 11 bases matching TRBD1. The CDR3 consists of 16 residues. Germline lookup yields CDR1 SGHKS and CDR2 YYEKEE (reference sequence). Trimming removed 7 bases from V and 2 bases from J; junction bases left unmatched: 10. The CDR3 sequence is CASRYWTGGLNTEAFF. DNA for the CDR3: TGTGCCAGCCGATATTGGACAGGGGGCCTAAACACTGAAGCTTTCTTT.